This is a list of T cell receptor beta chains from one sample in a study of blood T cell repertoires in COVID-19. The method was immunoSEQ multiplex PCR; TCRdb's version includes in-frame clones alone and lacks a portion of them. Among a few hundred thousand clones listed, under 90% were seen once. Specimen: PBMCs or T cells enriched from blood (not recorded which). These receptors came from a young woman who had recovered from COVID-19. Both conserved end residues are part of each CDR3. Fields, in order: V gene, J gene, CDR3 protein.

v_call: TRBV10-3
j_call: TRBJ1-6
cdr3_aa: CAISEGTGINSPLHF

v_call: TRBV5-1
j_call: TRBJ2-5
cdr3_aa: CASKSANQETQYF

v_call: TRBV4-2
j_call: TRBJ2-2
cdr3_aa: CASSQVPAGEPGGELFF

v_call: TRBV10-3
j_call: TRBJ1-1
cdr3_aa: CAISDPRTVMNTEAFF

v_call: TRBV14
j_call: TRBJ1-2
cdr3_aa: CASSRQGYGYTF

v_call: TRBV5-6
j_call: TRBJ2-7
cdr3_aa: CASSLGLAGYHEQYF

v_call: TRBV19
j_call: TRBJ2-3
cdr3_aa: CASSREAAGTRGNTQYF

v_call: TRBV7-2
j_call: TRBJ2-7
cdr3_aa: CASSLGTSASYEQYF

v_call: TRBV5-1
j_call: TRBJ2-7
cdr3_aa: CASSLSVLGDSYEQYF

v_call: TRBV13
j_call: TRBJ2-5
cdr3_aa: CASSSTGLAGQETQYF

v_call: TRBV15
j_call: TRBJ1-4
cdr3_aa: CATSGRQISNEKLFF

v_call: TRBV19
j_call: TRBJ2-1
cdr3_aa: CASSIPMRLGAVENEQFF

v_call: TRBV3-1/TRBV3-2
j_call: TRBJ1-2
cdr3_aa: CASSLRTGTTGSGYGYTF

v_call: TRBV28
j_call: TRBJ2-2
cdr3_aa: CASSTGDGELFF

v_call: TRBV19
j_call: TRBJ1-6
cdr3_aa: CASSIGRDSAYSPLHF

v_call: TRBV30
j_call: TRBJ1-6
cdr3_aa: CAWSRRDRRNSPLHF

v_call: TRBV10-3
j_call: TRBJ2-1
cdr3_aa: CAIRDRGQTGDYNEQFF

v_call: TRBV5-6
j_call: TRBJ2-5
cdr3_aa: CASSLAQAQETQYF

v_call: TRBV19
j_call: TRBJ1-5
cdr3_aa: CASSPPGQGFLSNQPQHF

v_call: TRBV3-1/TRBV3-2
j_call: TRBJ1-6
cdr3_aa: CASSQDGDRRLYNSPLHF

v_call: TRBV20-1
j_call: TRBJ1-4
cdr3_aa: CSAGAGAGLFF

v_call: TRBV28
j_call: TRBJ2-1
cdr3_aa: CASTSGSFEQFF

v_call: TRBV6-5
j_call: TRBJ1-2
cdr3_aa: CASSYFSDRGYGYTF

v_call: TRBV3-1/TRBV3-2
j_call: TRBJ1-3
cdr3_aa: CASSQGTAGNTIYF

v_call: TRBV29-1
j_call: TRBJ2-2
cdr3_aa: CSVLGQVGAGELFF

v_call: TRBV7-3
j_call: TRBJ2-2
cdr3_aa: CASSSGGQINTGELFF

v_call: TRBV5-1
j_call: TRBJ2-1
cdr3_aa: CASSPMGLAAGYNEQFF

v_call: TRBV5-1
j_call: TRBJ1-3
cdr3_aa: CASSLVGGLSGNTIYF

v_call: TRBV5-1
j_call: TRBJ1-1
cdr3_aa: CASRGRDGLGRTEAFF

v_call: TRBV6-5
j_call: TRBJ2-7
cdr3_aa: CASRNSRDSAPYF

v_call: TRBV5-6
j_call: TRBJ2-5
cdr3_aa: CASSSGLTQYF

v_call: TRBV5-4
j_call: TRBJ2-3
cdr3_aa: CASSWNLAGGPSQYTDTQYF

v_call: TRBV15
j_call: TRBJ1-5
cdr3_aa: CATSRGTGGNQPQHF

v_call: TRBV11-2
j_call: TRBJ2-7
cdr3_aa: CASSRDYEQYF

v_call: TRBV28
j_call: TRBJ1-2
cdr3_aa: CASRQGSDYGYTF

v_call: TRBV11-2
j_call: TRBJ2-4
cdr3_aa: CASSLDAGLSLAKNIQYF

v_call: TRBV2
j_call: TRBJ2-1
cdr3_aa: CASSGTSGRIPYNEQFF

v_call: TRBV10-3
j_call: TRBJ1-1
cdr3_aa: CAITRDRESTEAFF

v_call: TRBV30
j_call: TRBJ1-1
cdr3_aa: CAWVGQVYTEAFF

v_call: TRBV18
j_call: TRBJ2-7
cdr3_aa: CASSPGTSTPYEQYF

v_call: TRBV27
j_call: TRBJ1-1
cdr3_aa: CASSLWAGQGLNTEAFF

v_call: TRBV7-2
j_call: TRBJ2-7
cdr3_aa: CASSTGTGGFEQYF

v_call: TRBV7-2
j_call: TRBJ1-1
cdr3_aa: CASSSSWGFTEAFF

v_call: TRBV7-9
j_call: TRBJ1-2
cdr3_aa: CASSFQTGYGYTF

v_call: TRBV6-1
j_call: TRBJ1-1
cdr3_aa: CASSDRGNTEAFF

v_call: TRBV7-6
j_call: TRBJ2-7
cdr3_aa: CASSSGQSPESYEQYF

v_call: TRBV6-2/TRBV6-3
j_call: TRBJ1-2
cdr3_aa: CASSHRDTTKYGYTF

v_call: TRBV12-3/TRBV12-4
j_call: TRBJ1-5
cdr3_aa: CASSLGRDQPQHF